This TCR beta chain was sequenced during a study of blood T cell repertoires in COVID-19. Study details: Collection of acute and convalescent COVID-19 samples took place in the United States, Italy and Spain.

Under the authors' procedure: Reference gene primer amplification yielded estimated nucleated cell counts. The assay was immunoSEQ multiplex PCR, and TCRdb's table has in-frame clones only and misses some. V and J calls and clone size follow that table, whereas D and trimming were derived from the DNA. The data hold approximately 170,000 clones, with 80% to 95% observed a single time. CDR1 is MDHEN, CDR2 SYDVKM, per germline. The V end was cut by 1 base, the J end by 6 bases, with 10 bases between. This CDR3 contains 14 residues. Enrolment of Seattle patients took place during active infection, and they were followed longitudinally.

The chain is built from TRBV28 and TRBJ1-5; no definite D call. This receptor was identified in a woman aged 55-70 years with COVID-19, enrolled during active disease. The sequenced material came from peripheral blood. The CDR3 coding sequence is TGTGCCAGCAGTTTATCGTTGGCCTCTCAGCCCCAGCATTTT. This gives the protein CASSLSLASQPQHF. The complete variable domain, with remaining parts taken from reference TRBV28 and TRBJ1-5, reads DVKVTQSSRYLVKRTGEKVFLECVQDMDHENMFWYRQDPGLGLRLIYFSYDVKMKEKGDIPEGYSVSREKKERFSLILESASTNQTSMYLCASSLSLASQPQHFGDGTRLSIL.